This T cell receptor (beta chain) was sequenced in a study of T cells in Graves' hyperthyroidism and ophthalmopathy (dated by TCRdb to the late 2010s). About the full investigation: TCR V-J signatures able to tell the groups apart were searched for in a discovery cohort of 90 to 100 patients, of whom about 40 had Graves' ophthalmopathy and roughly 58 had stable Graves' hyperthyroidism. After sampling, hyperthyroidism patients received methimazole starting at 30 mg daily, and ophthalmopathy patients received high-dose intravenous methylprednisolone. TCR Vbeta CDR3 sequencing of around 130 peripheral blood samples (over 40 ophthalmopathy, around 80 hyperthyroidism and some 17 progressor patients) is reported in the paper. The 75 to 100 discovery patients were divided at random into training and test sets in a 7:3 ratio. In addition, the study compared T-cell repertoires in thyroid tissue and in blood from five to seven Graves' hyperthyroidism patients. Prospective prediction of ophthalmopathy was tested in an independent validation cohort consisting of roughly 19 hyperthyroidism patients and about 17 patients who later progressed to ophthalmopathy.

Beyond this particular receptor, the publication reports: Sample size was not statistically predetermined, and investigators were not blinded to group allocation. In validation, progression to ophthalmopathy was predicted by the model with 70% to 71% sensitivity and 72.22% specificity, a median of around 6.5 months before onset. Ophthalmopathy was separated from stable hyperthyroidism by a 13 V-J signature model, with approximately 90% sensitivity and roughly 81% specificity obtained in cross-validation and 80%/75% obtained in testing. Most expanded thyroid clonotypes (frequency above 0.001) were also detected in blood, suggesting blood repertoires may reflect thyroid immune responses.

The CDR3 numbers 14 residues from cysteine through phenylalanine. The read is trimmed to its CDR3 DNA, 42 bases read in frame from base 1. According to the germline V gene (reference sequence), CDR1 reads DFQATT and CDR2 reads SNEGSKA. Stable Graves' hyperthyroidism was defined as no progression to ophthalmopathy during 18 months of follow-up. Hyperthyroidism patients were newly diagnosed, had a disease duration of under 2 months, and were aged 18 to 65 years. The study excluded patients with uncontrolled infections, other autoimmune diseases, pregnancy or lactation. Clinical symptoms, serum thyroxine and TRAb, thyroid ultrasound, and orbital computed tomography formed the basis for the diagnoses. Total RNA was extracted using Trizol reagent, and RNA quality was assessed on an Agilent 2100 Bioanalyzer. Of note for this clonotype: Its antigen is still unknown. Qualities for individual bases were not recorded, and no much larger clone is one base off.

TCR beta CDR3 regions were amplified from RNA transcripts. The first round of RT-PCR for the TCR CDR3 was performed with the HTBI primer set and the Qiagen OneStep RT-PCR kit. The libraries were constructed in a second round of multiplex PCR and then size-selected and purified. The libraries were sequenced on an Illumina HiSeq2000 using paired-end 100 bp reads. In the original analysis: Raw data were processed with SOAPnuke, discarding reads with adapters, uncalled bases, mean Phred below 15, or no exact constant-primer or identifier match. COPE v1.2.5 was used to merge high-quality paired reads, and clonotypes were defined as unique nucleotide sequences. MiTCR v1.1 was used to align clonotypes to the IMGT TRBV, TRBD and TRBJ reference segments. The analysis was restricted to V-J combinations with a frequency above 0.0001, which together covered over 99% of the repertoires. The TCS score was defined as the ratio of F50 (clonal expansion) to E x V (chaos), calculated using BLOSUM62-based TCRdist between CDR3 peptides within each V-J. Welch's t-statistics and random forest reduced around 520 V-J features to 13, which were used in a naive Bayes classifier (R e1071). The similarity between thyroid and blood repertoires was quantified using the Morisita-Horn index. TCRdb took the public reads, trimmed them with fastp at Q25, ran MiXCR for clone calling and kept in-frame beta chains. Each CDR3 protein gets just one entry, which takes the most common genes and DNA from the rows behind it. The V and J calls and clone size are TCRdb's, not the authors'. This sample is represented by a few hundred thousand distinct CDR3 sequences; 46% of them were singletons. Of the sample, around 7.7% falls within the top ten clones.

Sequenced input: peripheral blood or thyroid tissue (not recorded which). The source of this sequence is a young woman with Graves' hyperthyroidism. This chain is built from TRBV20-1 and TRBJ2-5; the D gene assignment is ambiguous. The DNA end favors TRBJ2-4, so the J call may be wrong. The DNA is as follows: TGCAGTGCTAGCCCAGGCTCTGCCGAAAACATTCAGTACTTC. The encoded protein is CSASPGSAENIQYF.